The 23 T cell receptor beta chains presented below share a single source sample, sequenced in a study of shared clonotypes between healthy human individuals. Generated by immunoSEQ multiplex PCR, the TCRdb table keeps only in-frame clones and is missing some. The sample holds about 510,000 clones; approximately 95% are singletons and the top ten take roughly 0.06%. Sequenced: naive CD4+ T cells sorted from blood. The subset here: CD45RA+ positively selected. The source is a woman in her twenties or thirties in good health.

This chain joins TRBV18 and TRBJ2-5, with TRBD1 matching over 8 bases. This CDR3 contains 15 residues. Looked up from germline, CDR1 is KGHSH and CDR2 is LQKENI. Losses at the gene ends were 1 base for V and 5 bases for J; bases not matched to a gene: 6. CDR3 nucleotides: TGTGCCAGCTCACCACGGACAGGGATTGGGGAGACCCAGTACTTC. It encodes CASSPRTGIGETQYF.

Here the CDR3 DNA reads TGTGCCAGTAGTATAGAAGCCGGGACAGTTGACGGCCTGGAGCAGTTCTTC. It translates to CASSIEAGTVDGLEQFF. The rearrangement joins TRBV19 to TRBJ2-1; 7 nucleotides align to TRBD1. The V segment lost 0 bases and the J segment 10 bases; nucleotides outside the gene matches: 15. Germline V gives CDR1 LNHDA, CDR2 SQIVND (reference sequence). The CDR3 is made up of 17 amino acids.

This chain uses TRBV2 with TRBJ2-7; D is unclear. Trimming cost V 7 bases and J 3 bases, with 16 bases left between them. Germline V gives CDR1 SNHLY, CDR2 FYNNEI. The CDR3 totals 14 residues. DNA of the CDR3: TGTGCCAGCATAGGGTTTGGCTGGCACTACGAGCAGTACTTC. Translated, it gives CASIGFGWHYEQYF.

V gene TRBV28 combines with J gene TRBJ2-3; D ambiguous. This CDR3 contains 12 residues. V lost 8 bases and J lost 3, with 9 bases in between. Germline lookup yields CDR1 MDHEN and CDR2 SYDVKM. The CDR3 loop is CASGSVTDTQYF. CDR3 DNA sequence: TGTGCCAGCGGTTCGGTTACAGATACGCAGTATTTT.

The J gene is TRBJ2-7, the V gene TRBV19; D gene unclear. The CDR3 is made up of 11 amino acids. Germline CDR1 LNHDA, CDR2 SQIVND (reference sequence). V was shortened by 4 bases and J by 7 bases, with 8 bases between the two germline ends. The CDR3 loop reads CASSNRVEQYF. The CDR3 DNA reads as TGTGCCAGTAGTAACCGAGTGGAGCAGTACTTC.

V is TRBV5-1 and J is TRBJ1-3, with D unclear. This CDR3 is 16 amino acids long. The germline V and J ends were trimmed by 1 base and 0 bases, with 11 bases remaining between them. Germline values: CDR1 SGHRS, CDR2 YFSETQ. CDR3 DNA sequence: TGCGCCAGCAGCTTGTTGAGTTTGAGCTCTGGAAACACCATATATTTT. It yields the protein CASSLLSLSSGNTIYF. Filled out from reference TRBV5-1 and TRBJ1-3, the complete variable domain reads KAGVTQTPRYLIKTRGQQVTLSCSPISGHRSVSWYQQTPGQGLQFLFEYFSETQRNKGNFPGRFSGRQFSNSRSEMNVSTLELGDSALYLCASSLLSLSSGNTIYFGEGSWLTVV.

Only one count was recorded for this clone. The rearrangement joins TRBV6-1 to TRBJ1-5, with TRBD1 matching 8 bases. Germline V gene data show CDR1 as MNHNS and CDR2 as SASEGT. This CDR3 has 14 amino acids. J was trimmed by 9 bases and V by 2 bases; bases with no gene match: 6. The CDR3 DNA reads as TGTGCCAGCAGTGAAAGCGTCAGGGGGCTGCCCCAGCATTTT. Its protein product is CASSESVRGLPQHF.

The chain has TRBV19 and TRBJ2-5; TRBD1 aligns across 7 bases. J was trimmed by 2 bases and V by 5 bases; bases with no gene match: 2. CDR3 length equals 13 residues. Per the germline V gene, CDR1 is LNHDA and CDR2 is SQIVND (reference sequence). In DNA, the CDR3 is TGTGCCAGTAGTGGGACAGCACAAGAGACCCAGTACTTC. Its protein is CASSGTAQETQYF. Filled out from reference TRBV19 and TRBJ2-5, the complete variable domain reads DGGITQSPKYLFRKEGQNVTLSCEQNLNHDAMYWYRQDPGQGLRLIYYSQIVNDFQKGDIAEGYSVSREKKESFPLTVTSAQKNPTAFYLCASSGTAQETQYFGPGTRLLVL.

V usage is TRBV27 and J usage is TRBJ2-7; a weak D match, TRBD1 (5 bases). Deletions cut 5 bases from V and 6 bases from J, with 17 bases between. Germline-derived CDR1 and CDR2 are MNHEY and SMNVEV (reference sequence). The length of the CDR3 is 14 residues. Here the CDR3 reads CASSEQGARLEQYF. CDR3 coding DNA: TGTGCCAGCAGTGAACAAGGGGCCCGCCTCGAGCAGTACTTC.

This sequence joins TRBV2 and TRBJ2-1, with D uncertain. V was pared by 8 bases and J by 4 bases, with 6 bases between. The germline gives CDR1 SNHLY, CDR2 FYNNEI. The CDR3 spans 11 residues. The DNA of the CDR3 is TGTGCCAGCGCGAGTTACAATGAGCAGTTCTTC. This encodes CASASYNEQFF.

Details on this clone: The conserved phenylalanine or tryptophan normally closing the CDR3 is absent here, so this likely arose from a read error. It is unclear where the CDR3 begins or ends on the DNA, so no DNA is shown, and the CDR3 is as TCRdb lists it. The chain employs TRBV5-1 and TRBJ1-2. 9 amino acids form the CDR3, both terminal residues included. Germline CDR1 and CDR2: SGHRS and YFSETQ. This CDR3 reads CASSLVAPT.

In nucleotides, the CDR3 is TGCAGTGCTAGCCCAGATCAGCAGTACTTC. Translation: CSASPDQQYF. The V and J genes are TRBV20-1 and TRBJ2-5; D uncertain. CDR3 length: 10 amino acids. V was clipped by 3 bases and J by 11 bases, with 10 bases between them. In germline, CDR1 is DFQATT, CDR2 SNEGSKA (reference sequence).

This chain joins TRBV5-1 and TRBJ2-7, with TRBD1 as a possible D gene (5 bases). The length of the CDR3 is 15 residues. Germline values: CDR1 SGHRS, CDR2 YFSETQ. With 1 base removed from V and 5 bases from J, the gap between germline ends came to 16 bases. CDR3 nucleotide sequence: TGCGCCAGCAGCTTGACGGCAGGGAACGGCGACGAGCAGTACTTC. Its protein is CASSLTAGNGDEQYF.

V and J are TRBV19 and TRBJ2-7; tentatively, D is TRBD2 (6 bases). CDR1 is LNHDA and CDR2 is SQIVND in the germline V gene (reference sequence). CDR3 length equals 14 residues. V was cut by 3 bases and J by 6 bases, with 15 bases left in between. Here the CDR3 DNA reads TGTGCCAGTAGTATCTCTAGCGAGAGTGGCGAGCAGTACTTC. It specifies CASSISSESGEQYF.

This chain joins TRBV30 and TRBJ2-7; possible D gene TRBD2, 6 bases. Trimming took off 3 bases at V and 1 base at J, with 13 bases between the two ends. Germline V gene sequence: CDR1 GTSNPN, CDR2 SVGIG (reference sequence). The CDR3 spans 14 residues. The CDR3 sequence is CAWRPGLGSYEQYF. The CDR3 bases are TGTGCCTGGAGGCCGGGACTGGGATCCTACGAGCAGTACTTC.

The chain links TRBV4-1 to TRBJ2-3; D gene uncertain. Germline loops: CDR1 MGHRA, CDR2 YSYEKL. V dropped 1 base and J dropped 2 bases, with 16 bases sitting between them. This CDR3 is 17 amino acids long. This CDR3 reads CASSQVVSKTNTDTQYF. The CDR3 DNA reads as TGCGCCAGCAGCCAAGTTGTATCTAAGACAAACACAGATACGCAGTATTTT.

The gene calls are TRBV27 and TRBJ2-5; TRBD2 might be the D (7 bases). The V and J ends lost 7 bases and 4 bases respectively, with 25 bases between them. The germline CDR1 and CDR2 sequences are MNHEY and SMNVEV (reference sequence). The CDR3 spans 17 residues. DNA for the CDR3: TGTGCCAGCACCAATCGCGGGGGCCTTTACTCCCCAGAGACCCAGTACTTC. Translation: CASTNRGGLYSPETQYF.

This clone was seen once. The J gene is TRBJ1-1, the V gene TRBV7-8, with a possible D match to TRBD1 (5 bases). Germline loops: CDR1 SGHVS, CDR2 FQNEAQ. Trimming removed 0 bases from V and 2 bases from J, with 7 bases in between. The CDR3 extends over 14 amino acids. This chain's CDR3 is CASSLAGVNTEAFF. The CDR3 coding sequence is TGTGCCAGCAGCTTAGCGGGGGTAAACACTGAAGCTTTCTTT.

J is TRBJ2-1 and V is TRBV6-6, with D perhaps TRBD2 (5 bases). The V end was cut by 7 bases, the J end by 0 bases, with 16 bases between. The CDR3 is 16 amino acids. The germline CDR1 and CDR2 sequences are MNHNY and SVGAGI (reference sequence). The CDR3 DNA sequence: TGTGCCAGCACCATCCGCGGGCGGAGCTCCTACAATGAGCAGTTCTTC. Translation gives CASTIRGRSSYNEQFF.

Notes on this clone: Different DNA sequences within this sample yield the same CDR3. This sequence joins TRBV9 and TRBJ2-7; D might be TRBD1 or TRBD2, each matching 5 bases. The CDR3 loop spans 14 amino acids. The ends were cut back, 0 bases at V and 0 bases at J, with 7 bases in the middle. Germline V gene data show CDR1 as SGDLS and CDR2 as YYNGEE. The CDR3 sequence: CASSVAGTSYEQYF. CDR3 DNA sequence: TGTGCCAGCAGCGTAGCGGGGACCTCCTACGAGCAGTACTTC. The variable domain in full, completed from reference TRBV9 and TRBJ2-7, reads DSGVTQTPKHLITATGQRVTLRCSPRSGDLSVYWYQQSLDQGLQFLIQYYNGEERAKGNILERFSAQQFPDLHSELNLSSLELGDSALYFCASSVAGTSYEQYFGPGTRLTVT.

The CDR3 protein is CSAPQGFFTEAFF. The CDR3 DNA reads TGCAGCGCCCCACAGGGATTTTTCACTGAAGCTTTCTTT. The V call is TRBV29-1, the J call TRBJ1-1, with D perhaps TRBD1 (6 bases). The V gene's germline CDR1 is SQVTM and CDR2 ANQGSEA. The CDR3 consists of 13 residues. With 7 bases removed from V and 4 bases from J, the gap between germline ends came to 16 bases.

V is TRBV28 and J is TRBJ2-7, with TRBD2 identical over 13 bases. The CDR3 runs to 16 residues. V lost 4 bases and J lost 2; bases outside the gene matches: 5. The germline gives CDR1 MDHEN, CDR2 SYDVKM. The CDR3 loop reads CASSSPGLAGTYEQYF. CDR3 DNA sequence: TGTGCCAGCAGTTCACCGGGACTAGCGGGAACCTACGAGCAGTACTTC.

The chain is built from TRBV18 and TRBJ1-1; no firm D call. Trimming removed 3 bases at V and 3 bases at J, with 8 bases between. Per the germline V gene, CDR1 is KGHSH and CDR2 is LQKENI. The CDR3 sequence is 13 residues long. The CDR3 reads CASSPLMDTEAFF. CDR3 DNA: TGTGCCAGCTCACCCCTCATGGACACTGAAGCTTTCTTT.